Shown below are 21 T cell receptor beta chains from a single sample sequenced in a study of CD8+ T cells in alopecia areata. Treatment reported: oral pan-JAK inhibitor, 5-10 mg twice daily. It was cDNA, reverse transcribed from extracted RNA, that served as the sequencing template. Using immunoSEQ multiplex PCR, the repertoire was profiled, and TCRdb retains in-frame clones only, with some absent. The repertoire includes about 180,000 clones, 58% of them detected once, and more than 15% sits in the top ten. The source was CD4+ T cells sorted from blood, collected at approximately week 61, from a patient treated with tofacitinib. These receptors all come from a human donor with alopecia areata.

This clone was seen a few times. This chain uses TRBV5-6 with TRBJ2-5, with D maybe TRBD1 (7 bases). V was trimmed by 4 bases and J by 4 bases, leaving 11 bases between them. CDR3 length equals 13 residues. Germline CDR1 is SGHDT and CDR2 is YYEEEE. CDR3 DNA sequence: TGTGCCAGCAGCGCAGGGGGGCGAGAGACCCAGTACTTC. Translation gives CASSAGGRETQYF. The full variable domain, with the rest looked up from reference TRBV5-6 and TRBJ2-5, is DAGVTQSPTHLIKTRGQQVTLRCSPKSGHDTVSWYQQALGQGPQFIFQYYEEEERQRGNFPDRFSGHQFPNYSSELNVNALLLGDSALYLCASSAGGRETQYFGPGTRLLVL.

The chain recombines TRBV5-1 with TRBJ1-1, with D perhaps TRBD1 (6 bases). The CDR3 sequence is 15 residues long. Trimming removed 4 bases from V and 4 bases from J, with 17 bases in between. Germline CDR1 reads SGHRS; CDR2 reads YFSETQ. DNA of the CDR3: TGCGCCAGCAGCCCACAGGGTTGGGGACCCACTGAAGCTTTCTTT. Translated: CASSPQGWGPTEAFF.

The CDR3 nucleotides are TGTGCCAGCAGCGCGACAGGGAACTATGGCTACACCTTC. Translation: CASSATGNYGYTF. V is TRBV9 and J is TRBJ1-2; 7 nucleotides agree with TRBD1. This CDR3 contains 13 residues. Unmatched junction bases numbered 1, after V lost 3 bases and J lost 2 bases. Germline V lookup: CDR1 SGDLS, CDR2 YYNGEE.

The chain recombines TRBV7-3 with TRBJ2-1; the D gene is possibly TRBD2 (5 bases). The germline V gene has CDR1 SGHTA and CDR2 FQGTGA. V was trimmed by 5 bases and J by 8 bases, leaving 13 bases between them. The CDR3 is 13 amino acids. The CDR3 protein is CASSPTGGYEQFF. In nucleotides, the CDR3 is TGTGCCAGCAGCCCGACGGGCGGGTATGAGCAGTTCTTC.

V is TRBV7-6 and J is TRBJ2-7; D is unclear. Trimming cost V 1 base and J 3 bases, with 13 bases left between them. The CDR3 has 15 residues. Germline CDR1 reads SGHVS; CDR2 reads FNYEAQ. The CDR3 coding sequence is TGTGCCAGCAGCTTAGGCGCCCACCCCAGCTACGAGCAGTACTTC. Amino acid sequence: CASSLGAHPSYEQYF. Complete variable domain (other parts from reference TRBV7-6 and TRBJ2-7): GAGVSQSPRYKVTKRGQDVALRCDPISGHVSLYWYRQALGQGPEFLTYFNYEAQQDKSGLPNDRFSAERPEGSISTLTIQRTEQRDSAMYRCASSLGAHPSYEQYFGPGTRLTVT.

The chain joins TRBV10-3 to TRBJ1-1, with D unclear. Germline CDR1 and CDR2: ENHRY and SYGVKD. V lost 10 bases to trimming and J lost 1 base, with 10 bases between them. The CDR3 has 12 residues. The CDR3: CATRSQNTEAFF. As DNA, the CDR3 is TGTGCCACCCGATCCCAGAACACTGAAGCTTTCTTT.

V is TRBV5-1 and J is TRBJ1-1; 10 bases match TRBD1. The germline V gene encodes CDR1 SGHRS and CDR2 YFSETQ. J lost 5 bases, V lost 3 bases, and 13 bases had no gene match. This CDR3 is built from 17 residues. CDR3 protein: CASSYPQPGQGRTEAFF. The CDR3 DNA is TGCGCCAGCAGCTACCCACAACCGGGACAGGGGAGAACTGAAGCTTTCTTT. The variable domain in full, with the rest retrieved from reference TRBV5-1 and TRBJ1-1, is KAGVTQTPRYLIKTRGQQVTLSCSPISGHRSVSWYQQTPGQGLQFLFEYFSETQRNKGNFPGRFSGRQFSNSRSEMNVSTLELGDSALYLCASSYPQPGQGRTEAFFGQGTRLTVV.

V and J are TRBV4-2 and TRBJ2-7; 10 bases line up with TRBD2. Losses at the gene ends were 3 bases for V and 3 bases for J; bases not matched to a gene: 5. Germline V lookup: CDR1 LGHNA, CDR2 YNFKEQ. This CDR3 comprises 15 residues. As DNA, the CDR3 is TGTGCCAGCAGCCAGGAGCGGGGGGGCCTCTACGAGCAGTACTTC. It yields the protein CASSQERGGLYEQYF.

V and J are TRBV30 and TRBJ1-6; tentative D call: TRBD1 (6 bases). Trimming removed 0 bases at V and 13 bases at J, with 13 bases between. Germline lookup yields CDR1 GTSNPN and CDR2 SVGIG (reference sequence). The CDR3 has 13 residues. The CDR3 spells CAWSVQGPAPLHF. CDR3 in DNA: TGTGCCTGGAGTGTACAGGGACCTGCTCCCCTCCACTTT.

The CDR3 DNA is TGTGCCAGCAGCTTAGTGGTCGGAGAGACCCAGTACTTC. Residues: CASSLVVGETQYF. This chain connects TRBV11-2 to TRBJ2-5; D gene ambiguous. Per germline, CDR1 SGHAT and CDR2 FQNNGV. The germline V and J ends were trimmed by 1 base and 4 bases, with 7 bases remaining between them. The CDR3 sequence is 13 residues long.

This chain links TRBV29-1 with TRBJ2-7, with D perhaps assigned TRBD1 or TRBD2 (6 bases each). Looked up from germline, CDR1 is SQVTM and CDR2 is ANQGSEA. This CDR3 contains 14 residues. The V gene lost 1 base and the J gene lost 3 bases, with 13 bases spanning the gap. The CDR3 sequence: CSVEGRGGNYEQYF. CDR3 nucleotide sequence: TGCAGCGTTGAAGGCAGGGGAGGAAACTACGAGCAGTACTTC.

This clone has just one count. The V gene is TRBV25-1, the J gene TRBJ2-3; D not resolved. Germline V gene sequence: CDR1 MGHDK, CDR2 SYGVNS. V lost 9 bases and J 5 bases, leaving 9 bases between the germline ends. The CDR3 length is 11 residues. CDR3 in amino acids: CASRALDTQYF. The CDR3 nucleotides read TGTGCCAGTCGGGCGTTAGATACGCAGTATTTT.

In nucleotides, the CDR3 is TGCGCCAGCAGCTCAGGGATCCCGAACACTGAAGCTTTCTTT. It encodes CASSSGIPNTEAFF. The chain carries TRBV5-1 and TRBJ1-1; TRBD1 is a possible D gene (5 bases). In germline, CDR1 is SGHRS, CDR2 YFSETQ. V was trimmed by 3 bases and J by 1 base, leaving 10 bases between them. The length of the CDR3 is 14 residues.

The chain couples TRBV6-5 to TRBJ2-5; D is undetermined. Trimming removed 0 bases at V and 5 bases at J, with 10 bases between. From germline, CDR1 is MNHEY and CDR2 SVGAGI. The CDR3 loop spans 14 amino acids. The CDR3: CASSYSSLGETQYF. The CDR3 DNA sequence: TGTGCCAGCAGTTACTCCTCTTTAGGGGAGACCCAGTACTTC.

The chain employs TRBV15 and TRBJ1-6; tentatively, D is TRBD1 (5 bases). V dropped 5 bases and J dropped 7 bases, with 18 bases sitting between them. There are 16 residues in the CDR3. Germline-derived CDR1 and CDR2 are LNHNV and YYDKDF (reference sequence). The DNA for the CDR3 is TGTGCCACCAGCCGGGGAAAGACGGGGGAAAATTCACCCCTCCACTTT. It translates to CATSRGKTGENSPLHF.

This clone occurred many times. V gene TRBV7-9 combines with J gene TRBJ2-6; unclear D gene. The V end was cut by 5 bases, the J end by 4 bases, with 12 bases between. CDR1 is SEHNR and CDR2 is FQNEAQ in the germline V gene (reference sequence). This CDR3 comprises 15 residues. CDR3 loop: CASSHDDTGANVLTF. In DNA form, the CDR3 reads TGTGCCAGCAGCCACGACGACACCGGGGCCAACGTCCTGACTTTC.

Regarding this clone: Different DNA sequences within this sample yield the same CDR3. The chain uses TRBV15 and TRBJ1-2; D unclear. Germline values: CDR1 LNHNV, CDR2 YYDKDF (reference sequence). CDR3 length equals 13 residues. Trimming shortened V by 0 bases and J by 5 bases, and 7 bases separated the two germline ends. CDR3 in amino acids: CATSRDRSYGYTF. The CDR3 bases are TGTGCCACCAGCAGAGATCGAAGTTATGGCTACACCTTC.

The chain has TRBV25-1 and TRBJ1-4; D remains unclear. The V gene lost 8 bases and the J gene lost 0 bases, with 4 bases spanning the gap. The CDR3 loop spans 12 amino acids. The germline V gene encodes CDR1 MGHDK and CDR2 SYGVNS. CDR3: CASAATNEKLFF. The CDR3, as DNA: TGTGCCAGCGCCGCAACTAATGAAAAACTGTTTTTT.

In DNA, the CDR3 is TGTGCCTGGAGTGTCGGGCAGGTCTATGGCTACACCTTC. It yields the protein CAWSVGQVYGYTF. The J gene is TRBJ1-2, the V gene TRBV30, with D unresolved. Germline V gives CDR1 GTSNPN, CDR2 SVGIG (reference sequence). Trimming shortened V by 0 bases and J by 4 bases, and 9 bases separated the two germline ends. The CDR3 has 13 amino acids.

The gene calls are TRBV2 and TRBJ2-2, with 7 bases lining up with TRBD1. With V trimmed by 5 bases and J by 5 bases, 2 bases remained unmatched. The germline V gene has CDR1 SNHLY and CDR2 FYNNEI. The CDR3 consists of 13 residues. The CDR3 reads CASSRTGTGELFF. CDR3 DNA: TGTGCCAGCAGTAGGACAGGAACCGGGGAGCTGTTTTTT.

The chain recombines TRBV29-1 with TRBJ2-7; no clear D. Trimming took off 7 bases at V and 3 bases at J, with 22 bases between the two ends. The CDR3 runs to 15 residues. CDR1 and CDR2 from the germline V gene are SQVTM and ANQGSEA. Here the CDR3 DNA reads TGCAGCGCTTCCGGTTTAGCCGGCCATGACTACGAGCAGTACTTC. Translation: CSASGLAGHDYEQYF.